This TCR beta chain was found in a study of blood T cell repertoires in COVID-19. Generated by immunoSEQ multiplex PCR, the TCRdb table keeps only in-frame clones and is missing some. The sample has about 180,000 clones, about 88% seen once. This receptor was identified in a woman aged 18-35 years who had recovered from COVID-19. Sequencing was carried out using PBMCs or T cells enriched from blood (not recorded which).

Here the CDR3 reads CASSHVGKNQPQHF. CDR3 sequence (DNA): TGCGCCAGCAGCCATGTCGGGAAAAATCAGCCCCAGCATTTT. The chain uses TRBV4-1 and TRBJ1-5; no firm D call. This CDR3 is built from 14 residues. V was trimmed by 3 bases and J by 4 bases, leaving 10 bases between them. Germline assignment: CDR1 MGHRA and CDR2 YSYEKL.